A single sample gave rise to the 4 T cell receptor beta chains below, sequenced in a study of early T cells in non-severe SARS-CoV-2 infection. TCRdb processed the 5' RACE reads anew with MiXCR; each CDR3 protein has one entry. The table includes tens of thousands of distinct CDR3 sequences, roughly 5.7% detected once. The sequenced material came from whole blood. All receptors come from an adult who was a healthcare worker with PCR-confirmed SARS-CoV-2 infection or an uninfected control (not recorded which).

V is TRBV4-3 and J is TRBJ2-7; D gene ambiguous. Between the trimmed V and J ends, which lost 4 bases and 3 bases, there was a span of 10 bases. CDR1 is LGHNA, CDR2 YSLEER, per germline. The CDR3 is 13 amino acids. The CDR3 nucleotides are TGCGCCAGCAGCCCCGGTATTTTCTACGAGCAGTACTTC. This encodes CASSPGIFYEQYF.

The genes are TRBV29-1 and TRBJ2-7; TRBD1 matches at 9 bases. The germline CDR1 and CDR2 sequences are SQVTM and ANQGSEA. Trimming cost V 6 bases and J 7 bases; bases outside gene matches: 10. CDR3 length equals 13 residues. The CDR3 sequence is CSVAGTGYEEQYF. The DNA of the CDR3 is TGCAGCGTCGCCGGGACAGGGTATGAAGAGCAGTACTTC.

The rearrangement links TRBV3-1 to TRBJ1-2; TRBD1 matches 9 bases. V gave up 4 bases and J gave up 8 bases; unmatched junction bases: 8. The germline gives CDR1 LGHDT, CDR2 YNNKEL (reference sequence). The CDR3 covers 14 residues. The CDR3 is CASSPWDREEGYTF. The CDR3 DNA reads as TGTGCCAGCAGCCCTTGGGACAGGGAGGAAGGCTACACCTTC. Using reference TRBV3-1 and TRBJ1-2 for the parts outside the CDR3, the full variable domain is DTAVSQTPKYLVTQMGNDKSIKCEQNLGHDTMYWYKQDSKKFLKIMFSYNNKELIINETVPNRFSPKSPDKAHLNLHINSLELGDSAVYFCASSPWDREEGYTFGSGTRLTVV.

This clonotype was seen ten or more times. The CDR3 sequence: CASSLDGDRGSGAFF. The CDR3 DNA is TGTGCCAGCAGCTTGGATGGGGACCGGGGGTCGGGAGCTTTCTTT. The rearrangement joins TRBV5-5 to TRBJ1-1, with D perhaps matching TRBD1 (5 bases). CDR3 length: 15 amino acids. CDR1 is SGHKS and CDR2 is YYEKEE in the germline V gene (reference sequence). Trimming took 0 bases from V and 10 from J, leaving 19 bases between them. Drawing the rest from reference TRBV5-5 and TRBJ1-1, the complete variable domain is DAGVTQSPTHLIKTRGQQVTLRCSPISGHKSVSWYQQVLGQGPQFIFQYYEKEERGRGNFPDRFSARQFPNYSSELNVNALLLGDSALYLCASSLDGDRGSGAFFGQGTRLTVV.